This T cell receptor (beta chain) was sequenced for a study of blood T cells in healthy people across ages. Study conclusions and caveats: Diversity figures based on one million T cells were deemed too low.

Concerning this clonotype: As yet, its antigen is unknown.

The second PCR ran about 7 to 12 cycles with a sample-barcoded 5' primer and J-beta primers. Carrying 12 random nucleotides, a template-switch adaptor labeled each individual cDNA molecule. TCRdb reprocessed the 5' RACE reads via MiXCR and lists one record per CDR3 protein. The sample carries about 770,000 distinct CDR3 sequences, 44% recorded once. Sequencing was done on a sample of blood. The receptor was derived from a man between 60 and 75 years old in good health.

CDR3 coding DNA: TGTGCCAGCAGTTTATTTGGCGGGGGTTCCAATGAGCAGTTCTTC. It translates to CASSLFGGGSNEQFF. V is TRBV27 and J is TRBJ2-1; 7 bases match TRBD2. This CDR3 is 15 amino acids long. Trimming took 1 base from V and 6 from J; bases not matched to a gene: 6. Germline lookup yields CDR1 MNHEY and CDR2 SMNVEV (reference sequence).